There are many counts of the clone carrying this T cell receptor beta chain. Its antigen is undetermined. This CDR3 is 17 amino acids long. V gave up 3 bases and J gave up 1 base; unmatched junction bases: 9. Germline-derived CDR1 and CDR2 are SEHNR and FQNEAQ (reference sequence). TCRdb reanalysed the reads using MiXCR and keeps one entry per CDR3 protein. The sample has roughly 630,000 distinct CDR3 sequences; 24% are singletons. This sample is drawn from a study of T cell repertoires in cytomegalovirus infection. Study findings and constraints: Dominating the ex vivo response were HLA-C-restricted CMV-specific TCR beta clonotypes.

Sequences were obtained from CD8+ T cells from PBMCs. This clonotype originated in a human donor in good health (CMV status not recorded). Some clones in this sample may be carry-over from other donors' samples. The chain joins TRBV7-9 to TRBJ2-5, with 9 bases lining up with TRBD2. CDR3 in DNA: TGTGCCAGCAGCTTTACGCGGGGGGGCGCGAGCCAAGAGACCCAGTACTTC. This encodes CASSFTRGGASQETQYF.